This entry lists 20 T cell receptor beta chains sequenced from one sample in a study of T-cell memory formation after mild COVID-19. TCRdb reprocessed the 5' RACE reads via MiXCR and lists one record per CDR3 protein. The sample lists 300,000 to 400,000 distinct CDR3 sequences, about a sixth occurring once. What was sequenced was PBMCs or a T cell subset sorted from them (not recorded which). These TCRs come from a young man who had mild COVID-19 (a few samples of this study predate the infection). Cell type and time point are not known.

The chain has TRBV10-1 and TRBJ2-2; TRBD1 is a possible D gene (6 bases). V lost 6 bases and J 7 bases, leaving 9 bases between the germline ends. Germline V lookup: CDR1 WNHNN, CDR2 SYGVQD (reference sequence). This CDR3 spans 12 amino acids. The chain's CDR3 is CASSTGIGELFF. CDR3 DNA sequence: TGCGCCAGCAGCACAGGGATCGGGGAGCTGTTTTTT.

This clonotype came up a few times. J is TRBJ2-5 and V is TRBV11-2; a weak D match, TRBD1 (6 bases). With 3 bases removed from V and 4 bases from J, the gap between germline ends came to 12 bases. Germline V lookup: CDR1 SGHAT, CDR2 FQNNGV. The CDR3 spans 14 residues. As DNA, the CDR3 is TGTGCCAGCAGCTTGAGAACAGGGTCAGAGACCCAGTACTTC. Residues: CASSLRTGSETQYF.

The J gene is TRBJ2-7, the V gene TRBV4-3; 7 bases match TRBD1. V lost 0 bases to trimming and J lost 2 bases; unmatched junction nucleotides: 4. The CDR3 is 15 amino acids. Germline lookup yields CDR1 LGHNA and CDR2 YSLEER. CDR3 in amino acids: CASSQERDSPYEQYF. CDR3 nucleotide sequence: TGCGCCAGCAGCCAAGAACGGGACAGTCCCTACGAGCAGTACTTC.

The rearrangement uses TRBV3-1 and TRBJ2-5; the D gene could be TRBD1 or TRBD2 (6 bases each). The CDR3 has 13 amino acids. V dropped 4 bases and J dropped 7 bases, with 13 bases sitting between them. The V gene's germline CDR1 is LGHDT and CDR2 YNNKEL (reference sequence). CDR3 amino acids: CASSRRGMGTQYF. The CDR3 coding sequence is TGTGCCAGCAGCCGGAGGGGGATGGGGACCCAGTACTTC.

This chain joins TRBV7-2 and TRBJ1-2; D may be TRBD1 (6 bases). The V gene's germline CDR1 is SGHTA and CDR2 FQGNSA. This CDR3 is 13 amino acids long. The V end was cut by 6 bases, the J end by 7 bases, with 15 bases between. DNA for the CDR3: TGTGCCAGCAGTATGGTCAGGGGTATTGGCTACACCTTC. This translates into CASSMVRGIGYTF.

Ten or more counts support this clonotype. This chain uses TRBV18 with TRBJ2-3; 8 positions agree with TRBD1. With 5 bases clipped from V and 3 bases from J, the junction kept 7 bases outside the gene matches. This CDR3 is built from 15 residues. Germline V gene data show CDR1 as KGHSH and CDR2 as LQKENI. The CDR3 region is CASSTQGASTDTQYF. CDR3 DNA sequence: TGTGCCAGCTCAACCCAGGGGGCGAGTACAGATACGCAGTATTTT.

This clonotype has only a few counts. This chain joins TRBV6-5 and TRBJ1-6; the D is unclear. Trimming removed 6 bases from V and 0 bases from J, with 9 bases in between. From germline, CDR1 is MNHEY and CDR2 SVGAGI. The CDR3 is 15 residues long. The CDR3: CASSTQSSYNSPLHF. The CDR3 nucleotides read TGTGCCAGCAGCACACAGAGCTCCTATAATTCACCCCTCCACTTT.

This chain uses TRBV28 with TRBJ1-5, with D unclear. V was clipped by 7 bases and J by 3 bases, with 16 bases between them. The CDR3 runs to 15 residues. The germline gives CDR1 MDHEN, CDR2 SYDVKM. The CDR3 is CASTTGGGDNQPQHF. CDR3 bases: TGTGCCAGCACTACGGGCGGCGGAGACAATCAGCCCCAGCATTTT.

This clonotype was observed a few times. The rearrangement links TRBV20-1 to TRBJ1-1, with no clear D. In germline, CDR1 is DFQATT, CDR2 SNEGSKA (reference sequence). Trimming removed 0 bases from V and 0 bases from J, with 5 bases in between. The CDR3 has 13 residues. The CDR3 sequence is CSARDPLNTEAFF. The CDR3 nucleotides are TGCAGTGCTAGAGATCCCCTGAACACTGAAGCTTTCTTT.

On this clonotype: A read error may account for a junction end that differs from germline. J is TRBJ2-3 and V is TRBV6-6; 8 bases align to TRBD2. This CDR3 is built from 15 residues. Germline V gives CDR1 MNHNY, CDR2 SVGAGI (reference sequence). The CDR3 DNA sequence: TGTGCCAGCAGTTACTTGTCGGGGGGGCTAGATACGAAGTATTTT. Encoded protein: CASSYLSGGLDTKYF.

This chain joins TRBV5-1 and TRBJ2-7; 7 nucleotides match TRBD1. This CDR3 spans 15 amino acids. Trimming cost V 5 bases and J 0 bases; bases outside gene matches: 8. In germline, CDR1 is SGHRS, CDR2 YFSETQ. In DNA, the CDR3 is TGCGCCAGCAGGGCAGGACAGGCACGCTCCTACGAGCAGTACTTC. Encoded protein: CASRAGQARSYEQYF.

This clonotype was seen more than once but under ten times. The V and J genes are TRBV6-2 or TRBV6-3 and TRBJ1-5; weak D call: TRBD1 (5 bases). V was pared by 6 bases and J by 4 bases, with 13 bases between. Looked up from germline, CDR1 is MNHEY and CDR2 is SVGEGT. The CDR3 sequence is 14 residues long. The CDR3 DNA reads as TGTGCCAGCAGGAACGGGGGAGGGAATCAGCCCCAGCATTTT. This gives the protein CASRNGGGNQPQHF.

This clonotype occurred a few times. The genes are TRBV18 and TRBJ2-7; 8 bases are shared with TRBD1. V dropped 3 bases and J dropped 6; count of bases not matched to a gene: 4. The germline gives CDR1 KGHSH, CDR2 LQKENI. The CDR3 has 13 residues. Here the CDR3 DNA reads TGTGCCAGCTCACCCCGGACAGGGACCGAGCAGTACTTC. This translates into CASSPRTGTEQYF.

This clonotype was seen more than once but under ten times. The V and J genes are TRBV6-5 and TRBJ1-1; D not certain. Germline-derived CDR1 and CDR2 are MNHEY and SVGAGI. The V end lost 0 bases, the J end lost 2 bases, and 7 bases lay between the germline ends. The CDR3 runs to 14 residues. CDR3 nucleotides: TGTGCCAGCAGTTACTCCGGCCGTAACACTGAAGCTTTCTTT. Translating gives CASSYSGRNTEAFF.

The V call is TRBV9, the J call TRBJ1-1, with D uncertain. The CDR3 totals 16 residues. CDR1 is SGDLS, CDR2 YYNGEE, per germline. V lost 4 bases to trimming and J lost 1 base, with 17 bases between them. CDR3 in amino acids: CASSHDKNMKNTEAFF. In DNA, the CDR3 is TGTGCCAGCAGCCACGACAAGAACATGAAGAACACTGAAGCTTTCTTT.

This chain joins TRBV24-1 and TRBJ1-2; no firm D call. The CDR3 length is 14 residues. Germline V lookup: CDR1 KGHDR, CDR2 SFDVKD. V was pared by 3 bases and J by 4 bases, with 11 bases between. The CDR3, as DNA: TGTGCCACCAGTGATGCGACGGGTGGCTATGGCTACACCTTC. Its translation is CATSDATGGYGYTF.

This clonotype was observed a single time. V gene TRBV19 combines with J gene TRBJ1-2; 10 positions match TRBD1. This CDR3 has 14 residues. Trimming at V came to 3 bases and at J to 4 bases, leaving 2 bases not matched to a gene. CDR1 is LNHDA, CDR2 SQIVND, per germline (reference sequence). Here the CDR3 reads CASSIRTGGYGYTF. CDR3 DNA sequence: TGTGCCAGTAGTATCCGGACAGGGGGCTATGGCTACACCTTC.

The table lists this clonotype with a few counts. The chain links TRBV2 to TRBJ2-3, with a possible D match to TRBD2 (5 bases). This CDR3 is built from 13 residues. The V end was cut by 7 bases, the J end by 3 bases, with 11 bases between. Germline CDR1 SNHLY, CDR2 FYNNEI. The CDR3 DNA sequence: TGTGCCAGCAAAGAGGGTGAAACAGATACGCAGTATTTT. This gives the protein CASKEGETDTQYF.

This clonotype was recorded at least ten times. The genes are TRBV7-2 and TRBJ2-1, with a tentative D call TRBD2 (7 bases). Looked up from germline, CDR1 is SGHTA and CDR2 is FQGNSA. The CDR3 has 15 residues. The V and J ends lost 3 bases and 6 bases respectively, with 15 bases between them. CDR3 region: CASSLGGATSNEQFF. CDR3 nucleotides: TGTGCCAGCAGCTTGGGGGGGGCCACCTCCAATGAGCAGTTCTTC.

This clonotype was found a few times. The chain joins TRBV7-9 to TRBJ1-6; no clear D gene. V was pared by 7 bases and J by 2 bases, with 15 bases between. The germline CDR1 and CDR2 sequences are SEHNR and FQNEAQ (reference sequence). The CDR3 has 16 amino acids. The CDR3 protein is CASMGNRSTYNSPLHF. CDR3 DNA: TGTGCCAGCATGGGGAATCGTAGCACCTATAATTCACCCCTCCACTTT.